A single sample is the source of the 17 T cell receptor beta chains below, sequenced in a study of blood T cell repertoires in COVID-19. The method was immunoSEQ multiplex PCR; TCRdb's version includes in-frame clones alone and lacks a portion of them. The table has hundreds of thousands of clones, around 82% seen once; the top ten hold more than 4.5%. Input material: peripheral blood. The receptors shown here come from a woman of 80 years or more with active or convalescent COVID-19.

This chain links TRBV3-1 (or the pseudogene TRBV3-2) with TRBJ2-1; TRBD2 is a possible D gene (6 bases). Germline V lookup: CDR1 LGHDT, CDR2 YNNKEL (reference sequence). Trimming left V 1 base short and J 15 bases short, with 16 bases between. CDR3 length: 13 residues. CDR3 nucleotide sequence: TGTGCCAGCAGCCAAGCCCCGGGACTTCGGATGTTCTTC. Amino acids: CASSQAPGLRMFF.

The CDR3, as DNA: TGCGCCAGCAGCCAAAGATTACCGGGGCAGGGGGAATTCCATGGCTACACCTTC. Its translation is CASSQRLPGQGEFHGYTF. V is TRBV4-1 and J is TRBJ1-2; 7 bases are a match to TRBD1. Losses at the gene ends were 2 bases for V and 6 bases for J; bases not matched to a gene: 18. The CDR3 consists of 18 residues. Germline V lookup: CDR1 MGHRA, CDR2 YSYEKL.

J is TRBJ2-7 and V is TRBV18; perhaps TRBD2 as D (5 bases). Germline V gene data show CDR1 as KGHSH and CDR2 as LQKENI. Trimming left V 5 bases short and J 6 bases short, with 8 bases between. This CDR3 spans 11 amino acids. CDR3 sequence (DNA): TGTGCCAGCTCAACAGCGGCCGAGCAGTACTTC. Its translation: CASSTAAEQYF.

The V and J genes are TRBV5-1 and TRBJ2-7; TRBD1 aligns across 10 bases. Germline V gene lookup returns CDR1 SGHRS and CDR2 YFSETQ. This CDR3 contains 15 residues. J was trimmed by 4 bases and V by 0 bases; bases with no gene match: 4. The CDR3 protein is CASSLGQGAGYEQYF. The CDR3 region has the DNA TGCGCCAGCAGCTTGGGACAGGGGGCCGGGTACGAGCAGTACTTC. Full variable domain (rest looked up from reference TRBV5-1 and TRBJ2-7): KAGVTQTPRYLIKTRGQQVTLSCSPISGHRSVSWYQQTPGQGLQFLFEYFSETQRNKGNFPGRFSGRQFSNSRSEMNVSTLELGDSALYLCASSLGQGAGYEQYFGPGTRLTVT.

V and J are TRBV4-2 and TRBJ2-5; 13 nucleotides agree with TRBD2. Trimming at V came to 3 bases and at J to 5 bases, leaving 9 bases not matched to a gene. Per the germline V gene, CDR1 is LGHNA and CDR2 is YNFKEQ. This CDR3 contains 17 residues. The CDR3 DNA reads as TGTGCCAGCAGCCACCCCACTAGCGGGGGGGCTCGGGAGACCCAGTACTTC. Encoded protein: CASSHPTSGGARETQYF.

The J gene is TRBJ2-3, the V gene TRBV6-5; 13 bases match TRBD2. In germline, CDR1 is MNHEY, CDR2 SVGAGI. The junction had 8 bases not matched to a gene; V was cut back by 7 bases and J by 7 bases. The CDR3 is made up of 15 amino acids. CDR3 loop: CASNGLAGAHNTQYF. The CDR3 DNA reads as TGTGCCAGCAACGGACTAGCGGGAGCTCACAATACGCAGTATTTT.

Regarding this clone: This same CDR3 is encoded by further DNA sequences in the sample. The chain has TRBV3-1 (or the pseudogene TRBV3-2) and TRBJ2-2, with no clear D. The V gene lost 0 bases and the J gene lost 1 base, with 6 bases spanning the gap. Germline V gives CDR1 LGHDT, CDR2 YNNKEL (reference sequence). The CDR3 is 15 amino acids. CDR3 coding DNA: TGTGCCAGCAGCCAAGACTCCTTGAACACCGGGGAGCTGTTTTTT. Translating gives CASSQDSLNTGELFF.

The chain joins TRBV5-1 to TRBJ2-3, with 14 bases matching TRBD2. CDR1 and CDR2 from the germline V gene are SGHRS and YFSETQ. CDR3 length equals 16 residues. After removal of 4 bases from V and 6 bases from J, the junction contained 7 bases not matched to a gene. As DNA, the CDR3 is TGCGCCAGCAGCCCCGGACTAGCGGGGGGCCTGGATACGCAGTATTTT. This gives the protein CASSPGLAGGLDTQYF.

The chain carries TRBV2 and TRBJ2-3, with TRBD2 matching over 13 bases. V shed 7 bases, J shed 6 bases, and the junction held 4 bases outside the gene matches. The CDR3 spans 14 residues. In germline, CDR1 is SNHLY, CDR2 FYNNEI. The CDR3 bases are TGTGCCAGCACCTGGACTAGCGGGGGCGATACGCAGTATTTT. Protein product: CASTWTSGGDTQYF.

The chain carries TRBV28 and TRBJ2-1; 8 bases are a match to TRBD2. The CDR3 consists of 14 residues. Germline CDR1 and CDR2: MDHEN and SYDVKM. Germline trimming cut 11 bases from V and 6 bases from J; bases unmatched to any gene: 12. The CDR3 DNA is TGTGCCGGGCGGGAGGCAGGGGTCCGCAATGAGCAGTTCTTC. Its protein is CAGREAGVRNEQFF.

The chain is built from TRBV23-1 and TRBJ2-7; the D is unclear. TRBV23-1 is labeled an ORF, and its function is uncertain. V gave up 0 bases and J gave up 2 bases, with 5 bases separating them. The CDR3 has 13 amino acids. Written as DNA, the CDR3 is TGCGCCAGCAGTCAATCATCAGCCTACGAGCAGTACTTC. Its protein product is CASSQSSAYEQYF.

This chain uses TRBV6-2 or TRBV6-3 with TRBJ2-6; no clear D gene. With 4 bases removed from V and 0 bases from J, the gap between germline ends came to 7 bases. Germline V gene lookup returns CDR1 MNHEY and CDR2 SVGEGT. The CDR3 runs to 15 residues. The CDR3 DNA sequence: TGTGCCAGCAGTTTTGAGGCCTCTGGGGCCAACGTCCTGACTTTC. This sequence encodes CASSFEASGANVLTF.

The chain combines TRBV6-1 with TRBJ1-1; perhaps TRBD1 as D (5 bases). This CDR3 is built from 14 residues. V lost 3 bases and J lost 0, with 8 bases in between. Germline CDR1 reads MNHNS; CDR2 reads SASEGT. CDR3 bases: TGTGCCAGCAGTGAGGACAACATGAACACTGAAGCTTTCTTT. This encodes CASSEDNMNTEAFF.

This clone has only one observation. This chain links TRBV19 with TRBJ2-7; TRBD1 matches 7 bases. The ends lost 5 bases at V and 2 bases at J; junction bases unmatched: 9. The CDR3 spans 15 residues. Looked up from germline, CDR1 is LNHDA and CDR2 is SQIVND (reference sequence). The CDR3 bases are TGTGCCAGTAGTGGGGACAGTGCCACAACCTACGAGCAGTACTTC. Protein sequence: CASSGDSATTYEQYF.

On this clone: Other DNA sequences from this sample encode an identical CDR3 as well. The chain has TRBV28 and TRBJ1-3; maybe TRBD1 (6 bases). V shed 3 bases and J shed 5 bases, with 11 bases lying between them. CDR1 MDHEN and CDR2 SYDVKM come from the germline V gene. CDR3 size: 14 residues. DNA of the CDR3: TGTGCCAGCAGTTTCCGGGACAACAGAAACACCATATATTTT. Its protein product is CASSFRDNRNTIYF.

The V gene is TRBV5-6, the J gene TRBJ1-6; 9 bases map to TRBD1. Germline V gives CDR1 SGHDT, CDR2 YYEEEE. This CDR3 contains 14 residues. Losses at the gene ends were 2 bases for V and 10 bases for J; bases not matched to a gene: 4. In nucleotides, the CDR3 is TGTGCCAGCAGCTTCAGGGACAGGGCCTCACCCCTCCACTTT. Its protein product is CASSFRDRASPLHF.

This chain links TRBV5-1 with TRBJ2-5; possible D gene TRBD1, 6 bases. The CDR3 is 15 residues long. V was cut by 3 bases and J by 2 bases, with 14 bases left in between. Germline V gives CDR1 SGHRS, CDR2 YFSETQ. CDR3 DNA: TGCGCCAGCAGCTCCCGAGGACAGTTACAAGAGACCCAGTACTTC. Amino acids: CASSSRGQLQETQYF. The full variable domain, its missing parts supplied by reference TRBV5-1 and TRBJ2-5, is KAGVTQTPRYLIKTRGQQVTLSCSPISGHRSVSWYQQTPGQGLQFLFEYFSETQRNKGNFPGRFSGRQFSNSRSEMNVSTLELGDSALYLCASSSRGQLQETQYFGPGTRLLVL.